This T cell receptor beta chain was captured in a study of cytomegalovirus exposure and HLA in healthy donors. Study results and caveats: Published work reported that the classifier diagnosed cytomegalovirus status with high specificity and sensitivity. Cytomegalovirus association was listed for about 180 TCR beta chains. It was taken for granted in presence/absence analyses that sequencing depth across donors was roughly uniform.

A note on this clone: Its cognate antigen is unknown.

The PCR ran on 60 Vbeta and 13 Jbeta primers. Profiled with immunoSEQ multiplex PCR; TCRdb holds only in-frame clones, not every one. The table lists 160,000 or so clones, around 81% of them singletons. Sequences were obtained from PBMCs. The receptor was isolated from a woman aged 45-65 years in good health and CMV-seronegative.

The CDR3, as DNA: TGTGCCAGCAGTTTAAATAGCGGGGGCAAGGGGGACGAGCAGTACTTC. Translation gives CASSLNSGGKGDEQYF. The V and J genes are TRBV6-5 and TRBJ2-5; 9 bases are shared with TRBD2. The J call may be in error: the DNA end matches TRBJ2-7 better. CDR1 is MNHEY and CDR2 is SVGAGI in the germline V gene. This CDR3 has 16 amino acids.